One and the same sample provided the 14 T cell receptor beta chains below, sequenced in a study of OX40 agonist ivuxolimab in advanced cancers. Generated by immunoSEQ multiplex PCR, the TCRdb table keeps only in-frame clones and is missing some. The sample includes about 23,000 clones, roughly 71% of them seen just once. The material was CD4+ or CD8+ T cells sorted from blood, obtained in a trial of the OX40 agonist ivuxolimab. These receptors were collected from an adult with an advanced solid tumor such as melanoma, head and neck, liver or kidney cancer.

The chain combines TRBV5-1 with TRBJ2-1; perhaps TRBD1 as D (5 bases). This CDR3 is built from 16 residues. Between the trimmed V and J ends, which lost 7 bases and 5 bases, there was a span of 22 bases. Germline V gene sequence: CDR1 SGHRS, CDR2 YFSETQ. In DNA form, the CDR3 reads TGCGCCAGCGGCCCCCCCCCGCAGGGTCTAAACAATGAGCAGTTCTTC. Its translation is CASGPPPQGLNNEQFF.

In its sample, this clone was seen once. The chain recombines TRBV28 with TRBJ2-2; either TRBD1 or TRBD2 may fit D (5 bases each). The length of the CDR3 is 15 residues. The V gene lost 4 bases and the J gene lost 5 bases, with 14 bases spanning the gap. Per germline, CDR1 MDHEN and CDR2 SYDVKM. CDR3 in DNA: TGTGCCAGCAGTTCATCCGGGACGGCTACCGGGGAGCTGTTTTTT. Translation gives CASSSSGTATGELFF.

This clone was detected a few times. V is TRBV18 and J is TRBJ1-1; TRBD1 matches 8 bases. The CDR3 totals 13 residues. Germline loops: CDR1 KGHSH, CDR2 LQKENI. V lost 8 bases, J lost 4 bases, and 6 bases stayed unmatched. CDR3: CASADRGGTEAFF. The CDR3 nucleotides are TGTGCCAGCGCCGACAGGGGTGGCACTGAAGCTTTCTTT.

In the case of this clone: A much larger clone lies one base from this, so it may be a read error. The chain has TRBV11-2 and TRBJ1-1, with D possibly matching TRBD1 (5 bases). The germline V and J ends were trimmed by 2 bases and 1 base, with 5 bases remaining between them. Germline V gene sequence: CDR1 SGHAT, CDR2 FQNNGV. The CDR3 runs to 13 residues. This chain's CDR3 is CASSLTGNTEAFF. CDR3 nucleotides: TGTGCCAGCAGCTTAACAGGGAACACTGAAGCTTTCTTT.

The rearrangement uses TRBV9 and TRBJ1-2, with D uncertain. Germline assignment: CDR1 SGDLS and CDR2 YYNGEE. The CDR3 is made up of 16 amino acids. V dropped 0 bases and J dropped 1 base, with 13 bases sitting between them. The chain's CDR3 is CASSVGDPSLNYGYTF. As DNA, the CDR3 is TGTGCCAGCAGCGTAGGTGATCCCAGTCTTAACTATGGCTACACCTTC.

In its sample, this clone was seen a few times. The chain links TRBV2 to TRBJ1-1; D call uncertain. CDR1 is SNHLY and CDR2 is FYNNEI in the germline V gene. V gave up 5 bases and J gave up 0 bases, with 4 bases separating them. There are 12 residues in the CDR3. DNA for the CDR3: TGTGCCAGCAGTAGGATGAACACTGAAGCTTTCTTT. It specifies CASSRMNTEAFF.

V is TRBV7-8 and J is TRBJ1-5, with 9 bases fitting TRBD1. The trim removed 3 bases at V and 6 bases at J, leaving 6 bases unmatched. This CDR3 contains 15 residues. Germline V CDR1 and CDR2: SGHVS, FQNEAQ. The CDR3 spells CASSLQPTGGQPQHF. CDR3 bases: TGTGCCAGCAGCTTGCAGCCGACAGGGGGTCAGCCCCAGCATTTT.

The chain joins TRBV28 to TRBJ2-7; D not resolved. The CDR3 runs to 12 residues. The germline V and J ends were trimmed by 2 bases and 3 bases, with 5 bases remaining between them. Germline V gene lookup returns CDR1 MDHEN and CDR2 SYDVKM. CDR3 nucleotide sequence: TGTGCCAGCAGTTTAAAGGGCTACGAGCAGTACTTC. The encoded protein is CASSLKGYEQYF.

The rearrangement joins TRBV28 to TRBJ2-3; 9 bases fit TRBD2. CDR1 and CDR2 from the germline V gene are MDHEN and SYDVKM. V shed 4 bases and J 5 bases; nucleotides not matched to a gene: 7. The CDR3 runs 15 residues. The CDR3 loop is CASSYAGGPEDTQYF. The CDR3, as DNA: TGTGCCAGCAGTTACGCGGGGGGGCCAGAAGATACGCAGTATTTT.

This chain connects TRBV7-9 to TRBJ2-7; D might be TRBD2 (6 bases). Trimming stripped 2 bases from V and 2 bases from J, with 13 bases between. Germline loops: CDR1 SEHNR, CDR2 FQNEAQ (reference sequence). The CDR3 extends over 15 amino acids. CDR3 in amino acids: CASSLLGLQAYEQYF. In DNA, the CDR3 is TGTGCCAGCAGCTTATTGGGACTCCAAGCCTACGAGCAGTACTTC.

The chain is built from TRBV5-6 and TRBJ1-5, with no clear D. This CDR3 spans 14 amino acids. Trimming removed 0 bases at V and 3 bases at J, with 7 bases between. Germline-derived CDR1 and CDR2 are SGHDT and YYEEEE. The CDR3 spells CASSLAANNQPQHF. The CDR3 nucleotides read TGTGCCAGCAGCTTGGCCGCCAACAATCAGCCCCAGCATTTT.

This clone appeared a single time. V gene TRBV6-6 combines with J gene TRBJ2-7; 8 bases map to TRBD2. The ends lost 2 bases at V and 5 bases at J; junction bases unmatched: 5. Per the germline V gene, CDR1 is MNHNY and CDR2 is SVGAGI (reference sequence). The CDR3 covers 14 residues. The CDR3 here is CASSYEREYHEQYF. The CDR3 DNA sequence: TGTGCCAGCAGTTACGAGCGGGAGTACCACGAGCAGTACTTC.

The rearrangement joins TRBV6-1 to TRBJ1-2, with 7 bases matching TRBD1. This CDR3 is 13 amino acids long. With V trimmed by 6 bases and J by 8 bases, 9 bases remained unmatched. Germline V gene data show CDR1 as MNHNS and CDR2 as SASEGT. This CDR3 is CASRETGQGGYTF. CDR3 DNA: TGTGCCAGCAGAGAGACAGGGCAGGGGGGCTACACCTTC.

The gene calls are TRBV5-4 and TRBJ1-6, with TRBD1 as a possible D gene (5 bases). This CDR3 spans 15 amino acids. From germline, CDR1 is SGHNT and CDR2 YYREEE (reference sequence). V was pared by 1 base and J by 9 bases, with 14 bases between. The CDR3, as DNA: TGTGCCAGCAGCTTGAATATGCAGGGAACTTCACCCCTCCACTTT. Protein: CASSLNMQGTSPLHF.